This TCR beta chain appears in the sequencing data of a study of regulatory T cells in long-lasting Graves disease. V dropped 8 bases and J dropped 15 bases, with 17 bases sitting between them. Germline V gene data show CDR1 as MNHEY and CDR2 as SMNVEV (reference sequence). This CDR3 region has 11 residues. Construction of TCR beta libraries relied on iRepertoire HTBI primers and on Arm-PCR targeting CDR3 regions. One entry per CDR3 protein results from TCRdb running MiXCR on the multiplex PCR reads. This sample yields 510,000 or so distinct CDR3 sequences, of which 12% are seen a single time; roughly 8.2% belongs to the top ten. The time point here: newly diagnosed GD, antithyroid drugs for less than 3 months. PBMC RNA was the source of the TCR library. This clonotype showed up just a few times. These data also featured in a second study, about T cells in Graves' hyperthyroidism and ophthalmopathy.

The chain combines TRBV27 with TRBJ2-1, with TRBD2 as a possible D gene (6 bases). Sequences were derived from peripheral blood mononuclear cells (PBMCs), sampled at new diagnosis, from a patient treated with antithyroid drugs. This clonotype originated in a woman between 25 and 40 years old with Graves disease. In DNA, the CDR3 is TGTGCCAGCTCCCGGGGGAAAGGGCTGTTCTTC. Protein: CASSRGKGLFF.